The text below deals with one T cell receptor (beta chain). What it recognizes is unknown. The CDR3 length is 14 residues. The V gene's germline CDR1 is MNHEY and CDR2 SVGAGI. V lost 1 base to trimming and J lost 10 bases, with 11 bases between them. These data originate in a study of B cell selection in AIRE deficiency. Regarding the study as a whole: Shared Treg sequences had shorter CDR3s, biased toward rearrangements with few non-templated insertions. Of approximately 3,600 shared Treg TCRbeta sequences, around 30% were healthy-donor-only and around 9% patient-only. Healthy Tconv contained about 35% of shared healthy Treg sequences; only TCRbeta sequenced.

Profiling relied on immunoSEQ multiplex PCR, and the TCRdb table lists in-frame clones only, not all of them. The sample lists around 26,000 clones, 92% occurring once. Regulatory T cells were sorted as CD4+CD25hiCD127low/negative. Control samples were from healthy, unrelated donors. V is TRBV6-5 and J is TRBJ1-6; D is unresolved. This TCR was sampled from a human donor in good health. Sequenced material: CD4+CD25+ Tregs sorted from PBMCs. In DNA form, the CDR3 reads TGTGCCAGCAGTTACTGGAGAGAGGGATCACCCCTCCACTTT. Amino acid sequence: CASSYWREGSPLHF.